This TCR beta chain was sequenced for a study of breast tumors, draining lymph nodes, adjacent tissues. For this clonotype: Its antigen is still unknown.

Points from the study as a whole: Data only fit, rather than demonstrated, lymph node origin of most tumor T cells. Luminal-like breast cancer showed significantly higher tumor–nontumor repertoire similarity than basal-like. Tumor repertoires ranked between lymph nodes and nontumor tissue in diversity, with V and J gene preferences. The data were judged consistent with most tumor T cells coming from lymph node and expanding in tumor.

TCRdb reprocessed the multiplex PCR reads with MiXCR, giving one entry per CDR3 protein. The profile shows around 22,000 distinct CDR3 sequences, 55% to 80% of them singletons. Germline loops: CDR1 SGHVS, CDR2 FNYEAQ. Trimming pared 6 bases from V and 12 bases from J, leaving 12 bases between. CDR3 length equals 11 residues. Source material: tumor-adjacent breast tissue. The chain recombines TRBV7-6 with TRBJ1-3; D gene ambiguous. The sequence was obtained from a female donor with breast cancer. Some clones in this sample may be carry-over from other donors' samples. Here the CDR3 DNA reads TGTGCCAGCAGTACTGGCCCTCTCATATATTTT. As protein: CASSTGPLIYF.